This T cell receptor beta chain was captured by sequencing in a study of cytomegalovirus exposure and HLA in healthy donors. This PCR relied on a set of 60 Vbeta primers and 13 Jbeta primers. Clones were sequenced by immunoSEQ multiplex PCR, and TCRdb holds only the in-frame ones, with some missing. The sample has about 170,000 clones; more than 65% are singletons. Unmatched junction bases numbered 7, after V lost 7 bases and J lost 4 bases. The germline V gene has CDR1 MNHEY and CDR2 SMNVEV (reference sequence). CDR3 length equals 16 residues. This clonotype was sampled from a male donor in good health and CMV-seronegative. This chain uses TRBV27 with TRBJ2-1; 13 bases are shared with TRBD2. The specimen was PBMCs. The CDR3 loop is CASKNQLAGGYNEQFF. The DNA for the CDR3 is TGTGCCAGCAAAAACCAACTAGCGGGAGGGTACAATGAGCAGTTCTTC.